The 14 T cell receptor beta chains listed next were all sequenced from one sample in a study of cytomegalovirus exposure and HLA in healthy donors. The PCR employed 60 Vbeta primers together with 13 Jbeta primers. Profiling relied on immunoSEQ multiplex PCR, and the TCRdb table lists in-frame clones only, not all of them. The data hold more than 150,000 clones, with approximately 80% observed a single time. The specimen sequenced was PBMCs. These receptors came from a woman aged 45 to 65 in good health and CMV-seropositive.

This chain joins TRBV6-6 and TRBJ1-2; D may be TRBD1 (5 bases). Trimming took off 6 bases at V and 8 bases at J, with 16 bases between the two ends. The germline gives CDR1 MNHNY, CDR2 SVGAGI (reference sequence). This CDR3 is built from 13 residues. CDR3 region: CASRQGEPMGYTF. CDR3 nucleotides: TGTGCCAGCAGGCAGGGTGAACCTATGGGCTACACCTTC.

The chain couples TRBV10-2 to TRBJ2-3; 9 positions agree with TRBD2. Per the germline V gene, CDR1 is WSHSY and CDR2 is SAAADI. There are 16 residues in the CDR3. The ends lost 6 bases at V and 0 bases at J; junction bases unmatched: 7. The CDR3 DNA follows: TGCGCCAGCAGCGACCGACTAGCGGAAAGCACAGATACGCAGTATTTT. It specifies CASSDRLAESTDTQYF.

The rearrangement links TRBV18 to TRBJ2-2; 7 nucleotides line up with TRBD1. The CDR3 runs to 14 residues. Losses at the gene ends were 3 bases for V and 4 bases for J; bases not matched to a gene: 2. Germline V gives CDR1 KGHSH, CDR2 LQKENI. CDR3 DNA sequence: TGTGCCAGCTCACCGGACAGGCGCACCGGGGAGCTGTTTTTT. The encoded protein is CASSPDRRTGELFF.

The chain couples TRBV4-2 to TRBJ1-2; perhaps TRBD1 as D (6 bases). Trimming cost V 0 bases and J 4 bases, with 12 bases left between them. This CDR3 is built from 15 residues. CDR1 and CDR2 from the germline V gene are LGHNA and YNFKEQ. The CDR3 protein is CASSQEIRGIYGYTF. In DNA form, the CDR3 reads TGTGCCAGCAGCCAAGAGATAAGGGGGATCTATGGCTACACCTTC.

The CDR3 reads CASSESAGVYGYTF. In nucleotides, the CDR3 is TGTGCCAGCAGTGAATCCGCAGGGGTCTATGGCTACACCTTC. The chain recombines TRBV25-1 with TRBJ1-2; D is perhaps TRBD1 (6 bases). In germline, CDR1 is MGHDK, CDR2 SYGVNS. The CDR3 is made up of 14 amino acids. V was shortened by 1 base and J by 4 bases, with 10 bases between the two germline ends.

This clone was seen just once. The CDR3 is CASSPGEGLTYGYTF. The CDR3 DNA reads TGTGCCAGCAGCCCAGGGGAGGGCTTGACCTATGGCTACACCTTC. V usage is TRBV7-2 and J usage is TRBJ1-2, with TRBD1 as a possible D gene (6 bases). The V gene lost 5 bases and the J gene lost 4 bases, with 17 bases spanning the gap. CDR3 size: 15 residues. The germline CDR1 and CDR2 sequences are SGHTA and FQGNSA.

The rearrangement joins TRBV21-1 to TRBJ1-5. TRBV21-1 is assigned pseudogene status. The CDR3 covers 14 residues. CDR3 sequence (DNA): TGTGCCAGCAGCAAAGAGGAGGGGCATCAGCCCCAGCATTTT. Amino acid sequence: CASSKEEGHQPQHF.

The gene calls are TRBV9 and TRBJ2-3; possible D gene TRBD2, 6 bases. This CDR3 has 15 amino acids. V lost 3 bases and J lost 2, with 13 bases in between. CDR1 is SGDLS, CDR2 YYNGEE, per germline. As DNA, the CDR3 is TGTGCCAGCAGCGCCACTAGCTATCTCACAGATACGCAGTATTTT. It translates to CASSATSYLTDTQYF.

The V and J genes are TRBV9 and TRBJ2-5, with 7 bases aligning to TRBD2. With 0 bases clipped from V and 3 bases from J, the junction kept 17 bases outside the gene matches. This CDR3 is built from 19 residues. In germline, CDR1 is SGDLS, CDR2 YYNGEE. CDR3: CASSVDGTGGGLGKETQYF. The CDR3 coding sequence is TGTGCCAGCAGCGTAGACGGCACGGGCGGAGGACTAGGTAAAGAGACCCAGTACTTC.

Note on this clone: The sample has other DNA sequences that encode this CDR3 too. This chain connects TRBV5-1 to TRBJ2-2; maybe TRBD2 (5 bases). Germline V gene data show CDR1 as SGHRS and CDR2 as YFSETQ. The CDR3 is 13 residues long. V lost 4 bases and J lost 4, with 8 bases in between. CDR3 DNA sequence: TGCGCCAGCAGCGGACTGTTCACCGGGGAGCTGTTTTTT. Its translation: CASSGLFTGELFF.

Regarding this clone: A read error may produce the germline difference seen at one junction end. The chain links TRBV5-1 to TRBJ2-1; TRBD2 aligns across 7 bases. The CDR3 length is 16 residues. Germline V lookup: CDR1 SGHRS, CDR2 YFSETQ. CDR3 bases: TGCGCCAGCAACTTGCCCAGCGGGGTACAATACAATGAGCAGTTCTTC. Protein product: CASNLPSGVQYNEQFF.

This clone appeared a few times. The rearrangement links TRBV7-9 to TRBJ1-3; no reliable D call. V was shortened by 1 base and J by 0 bases, with 10 bases between the two germline ends. The CDR3 has 16 amino acids. In germline, CDR1 is SEHNR, CDR2 FQNEAQ (reference sequence). Here the CDR3 reads CASSLVSINSGNTIYF. DNA for the CDR3: TGTGCCAGCAGCTTAGTTAGCATCAACTCTGGAAACACCATATATTTT.

This sequence joins TRBV2 and TRBJ1-3, with 12 positions matching TRBD1. V trimming: 6 bases; J trimming: 3 bases; junction bases outside the gene matches: 6. Germline assignment: CDR1 SNHLY and CDR2 FYNNEI. The CDR3 is 16 amino acids. The CDR3 spells CASRTGTGGFGNTIYF. CDR3 sequence (DNA): TGTGCCAGCAGGACCGGGACAGGGGGCTTTGGAAACACCATATATTTT.

The genes are TRBV7-3 and TRBJ1-1; no clear D gene. CDR1 is SGHTA and CDR2 is FQGTGA in the germline V gene. The V and J ends lost 6 bases and 1 base respectively, with 12 bases between them. The CDR3 covers 14 residues. The CDR3 sequence is CASRLGSQNTEAFF. DNA for the CDR3: TGTGCCAGCAGGTTAGGGAGCCAGAACACTGAAGCTTTCTTT.